The clone carrying this TCR beta chain showed up just a few times. Antigen specificity is unknown. These data come from a study of early T cells in non-severe SARS-CoV-2 infection. Study as a whole: Sequenced bulk RNA came from whole blood that was unsorted, and chains were unpaired.

Germline V gives CDR1 SQVTM, CDR2 ANQGSEA. The CDR3 sequence is 14 residues long. V gave up 7 bases and J gave up 5 bases; unmatched junction bases: 11. Study findings and constraints: Matches to VDJdb favored anti-spike CD8 responses and missed private and CD4 specificities.

Unique molecular identifiers tagged individual cDNA molecules. MiXCR was run by TCRdb on the 5' RACE reads, yielding one entry per CDR3 protein. The data hold some 81,000 distinct CDR3 sequences, with about 17% observed a single time. Sample: whole blood. This sequence was found in an adult who was a healthcare worker with PCR-confirmed SARS-CoV-2 infection or an uninfected control (not recorded which). The chain employs TRBV29-1 and TRBJ1-2; 9 positions match TRBD1. The CDR3 sequence: CSAFGQGPAYGYTF. The CDR3 DNA follows: TGCAGCGCCTTCGGACAGGGGCCCGCTTATGGCTACACCTTC.